These T cell receptor beta chains were read from a single sample in a study of PD-L1 blockade in urothelial cancer. Measured with immunoSEQ multiplex PCR; TCRdb has only the in-frame clones, and not every one. The sample holds 50,000 or so clones, roughly 77% seen once. Sequencing used PBMCs, obtained around atezolizumab (anti-PD-L1) treatment. The receptors come from a man aged 70-80 years with urothelial cancer. Each CDR3 is given with its conserved first and last residue. A D gene is named only where the DNA matches it firmly. A row's size may be missing; if present it is once, few, many or a size class.

v_gene	d_gene	j_gene	abundance	CDR3aa	CDR3nt
TRBV4-3	.	TRBJ2-2	once	CASSQQGGGELFF	TGCGCCAGCAGCCAACAGGGAGGCGGGGAGCTGTTTTTT
TRBV9	.	TRBJ2-7	.	CASSVGGGTYEQYF	TGTGCCAGCAGCGTAGGGGGGGGCACCTACGAGCAGTACTTC
TRBV13	.	TRBJ2-3	.	CASSLGGLGDTQYF	TGTGCCAGCAGCTTAGGGGGGCTGGGAGATACGCAGTATTTT
TRBV2	TRBD1	TRBJ1-1	.	CASSEALRTGAGNTEAFF	TGTGCCAGCAGTGAAGCGCTTAGGACAGGGGCTGGGAACACTGAAGCTTTCTTT
TRBV7-2	TRBD1	TRBJ1-1	.	CASSVGQMLPNTEAFF	TGTGCCAGCAGCGTGGGACAGATGTTACCCAACACTGAAGCTTTCTTT
TRBV5-1	.	TRBJ2-5	.	CASSLEWQYQETQYF	TGCGCCAGCAGCTTGGAATGGCAGTACCAAGAGACCCAGTACTTC
TRBV11-3	.	TRBJ2-2	.	CASSKGTGELFF	TGTGCCAGCAGCAAGGGGACCGGGGAGCTGTTTTTT
TRBV4-3	.	TRBJ2-2	once	CASSQEPLIANTGELFF	TGCGCCAGCAGCCAAGAACCACTTATCGCGAACACCGGGGAGCTGTTTTTT
TRBV4-1	.	TRBJ2-6	.	CASSQDGASDSGANVLTF	TGCGCCAGCAGCCAAGATGGGGCTTCCGACTCTGGGGCCAACGTCCTGACTTTC
TRBV2	TRBD2	TRBJ2-5	.	CASSASRGTSGRETQYF	TGTGCCAGCAGTGCCTCCCGGGGGACTAGCGGGAGGGAGACCCAGTACTTC
TRBV2	.	TRBJ1-1	.	CASSDGVNTEAFF	TGTGCCAGCAGTGACGGGGTGAACACTGAAGCTTTCTTT
TRBV6-6	.	TRBJ2-1	.	CASSPGNNEQFF	TGTGCCAGCAGTCCAGGCAACAATGAGCAGTTCTTC
TRBV4-3	TRBD2	TRBJ2-3	.	CASSQGPAGGSDTQYF	TGCGCCAGCAGCCAAGGTCCAGCGGGAGGATCGGATACGCAGTATTTT
TRBV4-3	.	TRBJ1-1	.	CASSQDRGLDTEAFF	TGCGCCAGCAGCCAAGATCGGGGGTTGGACACTGAAGCTTTCTTT
TRBV19	TRBD1	TRBJ1-1	.	CASSTQGANTEAFF	TGTGCCAGTAGTACCCAGGGGGCGAACACTGAAGCTTTCTTT
TRBV4-3	.	TRBJ2-2	.	CASSPRGGGFQGTGELFF	TGCGCCAGCAGCCCGAGGGGCGGGGGCTTCCAGGGAACCGGGGAGCTGTTTTTT
TRBV11-2	.	TRBJ2-1	.	CASSLEGLSSFYNEQFF	TGTGCCAGCAGCTTAGAGGGCCTTTCGAGTTTCTACAATGAGCAGTTCTTC
TRBV4-2	.	TRBJ1-1	.	CASSREGGDTEAFF	TGTGCCAGCAGCCGGGAAGGGGGGGACACTGAAGCTTTCTTT
TRBV19	.	TRBJ1-2	.	CASTMGHWGGYGYTF	TGTGCCAGTACCATGGGACATTGGGGTGGCTATGGCTACACCTTC
TRBV4-3	.	TRBJ2-1	.	CASSQDAVFDEQFF	TGCGCCAGCAGCCAAGATGCAGTTTTCGATGAGCAGTTCTTC
TRBV19	.	TRBJ1-1	.	CASSIDPRIGTEAFF	TGTGCCAGTAGTATAGATCCCAGGATCGGCACTGAAGCTTTCTTT
TRBV7-2	.	TRBJ1-6	medium-sized	CASSLAMGLSGPLHF	TGTGCCAGCAGCTTAGCGATGGGGCTATCGGGACCCCTCCACTTT
TRBV19	TRBD1	TRBJ1-4	few	CASRPGQPSHGEKLFF	TGTGCCAGTAGACCGGGACAGCCTAGTCATGGTGAAAAACTGTTTTTT
TRBV4-1	TRBD1	TRBJ2-5	.	CASSQSPGQGGETQYF	TGCGCCAGCAGCCAATCACCGGGACAGGGTGGGGAGACCCAGTACTTC
TRBV7-3	TRBD2	TRBJ2-5	.	CASSPGTSGRQTQYF	TGTGCCAGCAGCCCTGGGACTAGCGGGAGGCAGACCCAGTACTTC
TRBV7-2	.	TRBJ2-2	few	CASSLHRQANTGELFF	TGTGCCAGCAGCCTTCACAGACAGGCGAACACCGGGGAGCTGTTTTTT
TRBV28	.	TRBJ2-1	.	CASRYSHGYNEQFF	TGTGCCAGCAGATACTCCCACGGCTACAATGAGCAGTTCTTC
TRBV27	.	TRBJ1-2	.	CASSIGGGYYGYTF	TGTGCCAGCAGTATCGGCGGGGGGTACTATGGCTACACCTTC
TRBV12-5	TRBD1	TRBJ1-1	.	CASGLVPGTGRTEAFF	TGTGCTAGTGGTTTGGTACCTGGGACAGGGAGAACTGAAGCTTTCTTT
TRBV4-1	TRBD1	TRBJ2-5	.	CASSRREGAGETQYF	TGCGCCAGCAGCCGGAGAGAGGGGGCTGGAGAGACCCAGTACTTC
TRBV4-3	TRBD1	TRBJ1-4	.	CASSRETGWGEKLFF	TGCGCCAGCAGCCGAGAGACAGGGTGGGGTGAAAAACTGTTTTTT
TRBV14	TRBD1	TRBJ1-1	.	CASSPGPGQGVTEAFF	TGTGCCAGCAGCCCTGGCCCGGGACAGGGGGTTACTGAAGCTTTCTTT
TRBV19	TRBD1	TRBJ1-6	.	CASSEQGARGSPLHF	TGTGCCAGTAGTGAGCAGGGGGCGCGGGGTTCACCCCTCCACTTT
TRBV18	TRBD1	TRBJ1-2	.	CASSPTTGEGYTF	TGTGCCAGCTCACCAACGACAGGGGAAGGCTACACCTTC
TRBV11-3	TRBD1	TRBJ2-3	.	CASSPLTPWTGRDTQYF	TGTGCCAGCAGCCCCCTGACCCCCTGGACAGGGAGGGATACGCAGTATTTT
TRBV11-3	TRBD2	TRBJ2-7	once	CASSQLAGGYEQYF	TGTGCCAGCAGCCAATTAGCGGGAGGGTACGAGCAGTACTTC
TRBV7-9	.	TRBJ1-6	few	CASSQSDRPSLHF	TGTGCCAGCAGCCAATCCGACAGGCCGTCCCTCCACTTT
TRBV19	.	TRBJ1-4	once	CASSIQGGEKLFF	TGTGCCAGTAGTATCCAGGGAGGAGAAAAACTGTTTTTT
TRBV19	TRBD1	TRBJ1-5	.	CASTLTGAQHGRNQPQHF	TGTGCCAGTACCCTTACAGGGGCCCAGCACGGACGCAATCAGCCCCAGCATTTT
TRBV2	TRBD2	TRBJ2-1	few	CASSRTSGRSEQFF	TGTGCCAGCAGTCGGACTAGCGGGAGGAGTGAGCAGTTCTTC
TRBV28	TRBD1	TRBJ2-5	.	CASSSLQGQETQYF	TGTGCCAGCAGTTCCTTACAGGGGCAAGAGACCCAGTACTTC
TRBV2	TRBD2	TRBJ2-1	.	CASSELVPGLATGNEQFF	TGTGCCAGCAGTGAATTAGTCCCCGGACTAGCCACGGGGAATGAGCAGTTCTTC
TRBV5-6	.	TRBJ2-3	.	CASSSQGLFSTDTQYF	TGTGCCAGCAGCTCGCAGGGACTCTTCAGCACAGATACGCAGTATTTT
TRBV5-4	.	TRBJ2-7	.	CASSLRRGRGSYEQYF	TGTGCCAGCAGCTTGCGGAGGGGAAGGGGATCCTACGAGCAGTACTTC
TRBV10-3	.	TRBJ2-2	.	CAISAGTPTGELFF	TGTGCCATCAGTGCAGGGACACCCACCGGGGAGCTGTTTTTT